There are many counts of the clone carrying this T cell receptor (beta chain). What it binds is unknown. Stable Graves' hyperthyroidism denoted no ophthalmopathy progression over 18 months. The V gene's germline CDR1 is MGHRA and CDR2 YSYEKL. The CDR3 loop spans 12 amino acids. Trimming left V 1 base short and J 10 bases short, with 10 bases between. TCR beta CDR3 regions were amplified from RNA transcripts. A set of HTBI primers served as the primers for a first-round RT-PCR of the TCR CDR3. TCRdb called the multiplex PCR reads again in MiXCR, with one record for every CDR3 protein. The sample records about 550,000 distinct CDR3 sequences, roughly 20% being singletons. This sample was included in a study of T cells in Graves' hyperthyroidism and ophthalmopathy. As for the study in general: Peripheral blood sampling occurred at initial diagnosis, before any treatment.

Study-wide points: Most thyroid-expanded clonotypes above 0.001 were also found in blood.

The specimen sequenced was blood. The V gene is TRBV4-1, the J gene TRBJ1-1, with D possibly TRBD1 on 6 matching bases. The sequence came from a young man with Graves' hyperthyroidism. The CDR3 nucleotides are TGCGCCAGCAGCCAAGTACAGGGAAGAGCTTTCTTT. It codes for CASSQVQGRAFF.